This T cell receptor beta chain originates from a study of blood T cell repertoires in COVID-19. Turning to the study itself: There were acute and convalescent COVID-19 samples, and they came from the United States, Italy and Spain.

The CDR3 loop spans 13 amino acids. The V and J ends lost 6 bases and 4 bases respectively, with 10 bases between them. CDR1 is WSHSY, CDR2 SAAADI, per germline. Seattle's enrolled individuals joined amid active infection and were then monitored longitudinally. Some clones are missing from TCRdb's copy, which holds only in-frame ones; the method was immunoSEQ multiplex PCR. Of 150,000 to 250,000 clones in the sample, 85% to 95% were seen once. The sequenced material came from peripheral blood. The TCR sequence derives from a man aged 25-45 years with COVID-19, enrolled during active disease. The rearrangement uses TRBV10-2 and TRBJ1-3, with a weak D call TRBD1 (6 bases). CDR3 in amino acids: CASSPDRGNTIYF. DNA of the CDR3: TGCGCCAGCAGCCCAGACAGGGGAAACACCATATATTTT.